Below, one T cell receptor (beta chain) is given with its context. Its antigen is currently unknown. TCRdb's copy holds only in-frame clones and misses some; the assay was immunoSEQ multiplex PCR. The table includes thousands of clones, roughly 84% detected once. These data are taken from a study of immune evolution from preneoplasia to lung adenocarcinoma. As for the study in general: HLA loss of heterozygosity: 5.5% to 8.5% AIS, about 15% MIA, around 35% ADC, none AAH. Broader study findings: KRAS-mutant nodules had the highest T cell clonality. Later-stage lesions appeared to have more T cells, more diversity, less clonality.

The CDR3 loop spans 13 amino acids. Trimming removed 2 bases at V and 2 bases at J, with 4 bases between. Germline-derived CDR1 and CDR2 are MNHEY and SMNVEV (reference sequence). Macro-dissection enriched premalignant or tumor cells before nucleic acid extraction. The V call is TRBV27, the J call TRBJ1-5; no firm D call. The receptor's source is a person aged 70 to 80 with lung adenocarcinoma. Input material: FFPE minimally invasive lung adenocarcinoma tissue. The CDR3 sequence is CASSLARNQPQHF. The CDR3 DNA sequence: TGTGCCAGCAGTTTAGCCCGCAATCAGCCCCAGCATTTT.